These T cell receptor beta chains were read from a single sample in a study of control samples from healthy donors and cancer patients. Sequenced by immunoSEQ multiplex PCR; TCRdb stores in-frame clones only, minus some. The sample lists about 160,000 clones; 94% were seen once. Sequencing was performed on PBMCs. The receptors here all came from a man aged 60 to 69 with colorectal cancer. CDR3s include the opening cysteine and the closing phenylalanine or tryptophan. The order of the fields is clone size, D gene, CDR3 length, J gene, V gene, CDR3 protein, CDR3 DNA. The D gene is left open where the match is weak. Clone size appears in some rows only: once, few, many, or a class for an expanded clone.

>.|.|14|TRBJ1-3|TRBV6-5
CASSYRQSGNTIYF
TGTGCCAGCAGTTACCGGCAATCTGGAAACACCATATATTTT
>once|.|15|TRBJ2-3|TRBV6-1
CASSEAGGPADTQYF
TGTGCCAGCAGTGAAGCGGGGGGGCCGGCAGATACGCAGTATTTT
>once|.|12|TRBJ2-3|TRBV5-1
CASSINTDTQYF
TGCGCCAGCAGCATAAACACAGATACGCAGTATTTT
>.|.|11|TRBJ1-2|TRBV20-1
CSASAGPGYTF
TGCAGTGCTAGCGCCGGGCCGGGCTACACCTTC
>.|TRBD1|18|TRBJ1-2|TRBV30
CAWTPPRTGLISNYGYTF
TGTGCCTGGACCCCTCCGAGGACAGGGCTCATTTCTAACTATGGCTACACCTTC
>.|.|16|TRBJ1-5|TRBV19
CASSIDGQYSNQPQHF
TGTGCCAGTAGTATAGATGGACAGTATAGCAATCAGCCCCAGCATTTT
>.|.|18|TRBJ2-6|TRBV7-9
CASSSQGQTKSGANVLTF
TGTGCCAGCAGCTCCCAAGGACAGACCAAGTCTGGGGCCAACGTCCTGACTTTC
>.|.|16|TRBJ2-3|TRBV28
CASSLWSQGHTDTQYF
TGTGCCAGCAGTTTATGGTCCCAGGGTCATACAGATACGCAGTATTTT
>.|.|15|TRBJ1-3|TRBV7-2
CASSAAGNSGNTIYF
TGTGCCAGCAGCGCAGCAGGGAATTCTGGAAACACCATATATTTT
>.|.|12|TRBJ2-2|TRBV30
CAWSEGTGELFF
TGTGCCTGGTCAGAAGGCACCGGGGAGCTGTTTTTT
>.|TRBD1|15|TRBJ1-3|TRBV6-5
CASSLNRGLGNTIYF
TGTGCCAGCAGCCTAAACAGGGGTTTAGGAAACACCATATATTTT
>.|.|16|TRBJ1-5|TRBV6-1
CASSGQPQAGNQPQHF
TGTGCCAGCAGTGGACAGCCCCAGGCAGGCAATCAGCCCCAGCATTTT